A single sample is the source of the 30 T cell receptor beta chains below, sequenced in a study of shared clonotypes between healthy human individuals. Positive CCR7 selection of CD45RO-negative cells yielded the naive CD8 cells, and terminally differentiated effector memory CD45RA+ cells were excluded. The repertoire was sequenced with immunoSEQ multiplex PCR; TCRdb's copy has only in-frame clones and lacks some. Here the sample spans over 2,000,000 clones, about 94% being singletons. Source material: naive CD8+ T cells from PBMCs. The receptors come from a young man in good health. Some clones in this sample may be carry-over from other donors' samples.

CDR3 amino acids: CASSVLGHTYNEQFF. CDR3 DNA sequence: TGTGCCAGCAGTGTATTGGGACACACATACAATGAGCAGTTCTTC. The chain has TRBV6-1 and TRBJ2-1; D may be TRBD1 (6 bases). CDR3 length equals 15 residues. CDR1 and CDR2 (germline): MNHNS, SASEGT. The V end lost 4 bases, the J end lost 4 bases, and 14 bases lay between the germline ends.

This sequence joins TRBV29-1 and TRBJ2-2, with a weak D call TRBD2 (5 bases). The V gene's germline CDR1 is SQVTM and CDR2 ANQGSEA. This CDR3 has 13 amino acids. The germline V and J ends were trimmed by 7 bases and 6 bases, with 15 bases remaining between them. CDR3: CSAAGGNAGELFF. The CDR3 DNA reads as TGCAGCGCTGCGGGCGGCAATGCCGGGGAGCTGTTTTTT.

The genes are TRBV9 and TRBJ1-3; unclear D gene. This CDR3 comprises 16 residues. Trimming pared 2 bases from V and 1 base from J, leaving 13 bases between. In germline, CDR1 is SGDLS, CDR2 YYNGEE. The CDR3 loop reads CASSVTRELSGNTIYF. CDR3 nucleotides: TGTGCCAGCAGCGTGACGCGGGAGTTATCTGGAAACACCATATATTTT.

The chain is built from TRBV2 and TRBJ2-1, with 7 bases lining up with TRBD2. Germline V gives CDR1 SNHLY, CDR2 FYNNEI. J lost 6 bases, V lost 4 bases, and 9 bases had no gene match. The CDR3 has 15 residues. The CDR3 coding sequence is TGTGCCAGCAGTGTATTAGCGGGCTCAGGCAATGAGCAGTTCTTC. It yields the protein CASSVLAGSGNEQFF.

This clone was detected a few times. The CDR3 nucleotides read TGTGCCAGCAACAGATGGGGGGGGTACAATGAGCAGTTCTTC. It translates to CASNRWGGYNEQFF. J is TRBJ2-1 and V is TRBV5-4; the match to TRBD2 covers 7 bases. Germline V CDR1 and CDR2: SGHNT, YYREEE (reference sequence). V dropped 6 bases and J dropped 4; count of bases not matched to a gene: 7. CDR3 length: 14 residues.

The chain couples TRBV7-9 to TRBJ2-3, with D unclear. The CDR3 totals 13 residues. Trimming left V 5 bases short and J 7 bases short, with 13 bases between. CDR1 and CDR2 from the germline V gene are SEHNR and FQNEAQ (reference sequence). CDR3 amino acids: CASSPEAGNTQYF. As DNA, the CDR3 is TGTGCCAGCAGCCCGGAAGCCGGTAATACGCAGTATTTT.

The chain combines TRBV7-3 with TRBJ2-6; 7 nucleotides align to TRBD2. J was trimmed by 2 bases and V by 4 bases; bases with no gene match: 8. The CDR3 contains 17 residues. The germline V gene encodes CDR1 SGHTA and CDR2 FQGTGA. CDR3 nucleotide sequence: TGTGCCAGCAGCTCAACCGGGAGGCCCCCTGGGGCCAACGTCCTGACTTTC. Its protein is CASSSTGRPPGANVLTF.

This chain joins TRBV9 and TRBJ1-1; D is perhaps TRBD1 (6 bases). Per germline, CDR1 SGDLS and CDR2 YYNGEE. V lost 1 base, J lost 0 bases, and 7 bases lay in between. The CDR3 contains 14 residues. CDR3 DNA: TGTGCCAGCAGCGTAACAGGGCTGAACACTGAAGCTTTCTTT. It yields the protein CASSVTGLNTEAFF.

J is TRBJ2-5 and V is TRBV19; D may correspond to TRBD1 or TRBD2 (5 bases each). Trimming left V 10 bases short and J 5 bases short, with 20 bases between. The CDR3 has 14 residues. The germline V gene encodes CDR1 LNHDA and CDR2 SQIVND (reference sequence). The CDR3 here is CANYPRDLRETQYF. The CDR3 nucleotides read TGTGCCAACTACCCCCGGGACCTTCGTGAGACCCAGTACTTC.

CDR3 in amino acids: CASRSPRDPEMNTEAFF. In nucleotides, the CDR3 is TGCGCCAGCAGGTCTCCGCGGGACCCGGAGATGAACACTGAAGCTTTCTTT. This rearrangement joins TRBV5-1 to TRBJ1-1; maybe TRBD1 (5 bases). CDR3 length equals 17 residues. Trimming took 5 bases from V and 0 from J, leaving 20 bases between them. CDR1 is SGHRS and CDR2 is YFSETQ in the germline V gene.

This rearrangement joins TRBV4-1 to TRBJ2-1; D is unclear. CDR1 is MGHRA and CDR2 is YSYEKL in the germline V gene. V was clipped by 4 bases and J by 8 bases, with 18 bases between them. The CDR3 has 15 residues. CDR3 sequence reads: CASSRRHLVRDEQFF. CDR3 in DNA: TGCGCCAGCAGCCGTCGACACCTAGTTCGCGATGAGCAGTTCTTC.

This CDR3 reads CASSSHLRAQGTEAFF. The DNA for the CDR3 is TGTGCCAGCAGCTCCCATTTGCGGGCCCAGGGGACTGAAGCTTTCTTT. The gene calls are TRBV5-5 and TRBJ1-1; possibly TRBD1 for D (6 bases). The length of the CDR3 is 16 residues. V was trimmed by 3 bases and J by 5 bases, leaving 20 bases between them. CDR1 and CDR2 from the germline V gene are SGHKS and YYEKEE (reference sequence).

This chain's CDR3 is CASSPRTYTGELFF. The CDR3 DNA is TGCGCCAGCAGCCCCAGGACTTACACCGGGGAGCTGTTTTTT. This rearrangement joins TRBV4-1 to TRBJ2-2, with D perhaps TRBD2 (5 bases). Germline CDR1 and CDR2: MGHRA and YSYEKL. CDR3 length: 14 amino acids. V lost 4 bases and J lost 3, with 9 bases in between.

J is TRBJ2-7 and V is TRBV6-5; D ambiguous. The germline V and J ends were trimmed by 6 bases and 2 bases, with 11 bases remaining between them. The V gene's germline CDR1 is MNHEY and CDR2 SVGAGI. This CDR3 has 13 amino acids. The chain's CDR3 is CASRPGRTYEQYF. DNA of the CDR3: TGTGCCAGCAGGCCCGGTAGGACCTACGAGCAGTACTTC.

The V call is TRBV2, the J call TRBJ1-1; TRBD1 is a possible D gene (5 bases). Germline loops: CDR1 SNHLY, CDR2 FYNNEI. With 3 bases removed from V and 6 bases from J, the gap between germline ends came to 11 bases. The CDR3 has 13 amino acids. CDR3 residues: CASSEAGYAEAFF. CDR3 coding DNA: TGTGCCAGCAGTGAGGCAGGGTATGCTGAAGCTTTCTTT.

This chain links TRBV4-1 with TRBJ2-2; 12 nucleotides align to TRBD2. Per germline, CDR1 MGHRA and CDR2 YSYEKL. The trim removed 4 bases at V and 4 bases at J, leaving 13 bases unmatched. The CDR3 is made up of 19 amino acids. CDR3 region: CASSLTRTSGARGTGELFF. Here the CDR3 DNA reads TGCGCCAGCAGCCTTACAAGGACTAGCGGGGCCCGGGGCACCGGGGAGCTGTTTTTT.

This sequence joins TRBV13 and TRBJ2-2; D unclear. With 5 bases removed from V and 3 bases from J, the gap between germline ends came to 4 bases. The CDR3 is made up of 12 amino acids. CDR1 is PRHDT and CDR2 is FYEKMQ in the germline V gene (reference sequence). This chain's CDR3 is CASSDYTGELFF. In DNA form, the CDR3 reads TGTGCCAGCAGCGACTACACCGGGGAGCTGTTTTTT. The entire variable domain, with the rest obtained from reference TRBV13 and TRBJ2-2, is as follows: AAGVIQSPRHLIKEKRETATLKCYPIPRHDTVYWYQQGPGQDPQFLISFYEKMQSDKGSIPDRFSAQQFSDYHSELNMSSLELGDSALYFCASSDYTGELFFGEGSRLTVL.

This chain links TRBV11-2 with TRBJ1-2; D unresolved. With 4 bases removed from V and 3 bases from J, the gap between germline ends came to 6 bases. The CDR3 totals 12 residues. From germline, CDR1 is SGHAT and CDR2 FQNNGV. The chain's CDR3 is CASSSRDYGYTF. The CDR3 DNA reads as TGTGCCAGCAGCTCCCGGGACTATGGCTACACCTTC.

CDR3 loop: CASSVGRGSSYEQYF. Written as DNA, the CDR3 is TGTGCCAGCAGCGTAGGTAGGGGTAGCTCCTACGAGCAGTACTTC. V usage is TRBV9 and J usage is TRBJ2-7; weak D call: TRBD1 (5 bases). Germline CDR1 reads SGDLS; CDR2 reads YYNGEE. This CDR3 contains 15 residues. Trimming left V 0 bases short and J 0 bases short, with 10 bases between.

This rearrangement joins TRBV5-1 to TRBJ2-7; D gene unclear. Germline V lookup: CDR1 SGHRS, CDR2 YFSETQ. This CDR3 comprises 14 residues. V lost 3 bases and J lost 4, with 14 bases in between. CDR3: CASSSTTIGYEQYF. The CDR3, as DNA: TGCGCCAGCAGCTCAACGACGATCGGGTACGAGCAGTACTTC.

The genes are TRBV4-2 and TRBJ1-5; D uncertain. The CDR3 is 15 residues long. V lost 4 bases and J 3 bases, leaving 13 bases between the germline ends. Germline lookup yields CDR1 LGHNA and CDR2 YNFKEQ. In DNA, the CDR3 is TGTGCCAGCAGCCCGGCCGGAACAGACAATCAGCCCCAGCATTTT. This translates into CASSPAGTDNQPQHF.

V is TRBV6-5 and J is TRBJ1-3; 8 bases match TRBD1. The ends lost 0 bases at V and 3 bases at J; junction bases unmatched: 1. The CDR3 consists of 15 residues. CDR1 and CDR2 (germline): MNHEY, SVGAGI. CDR3 nucleotide sequence: TGTGCCAGCAGTTACTCCAGGGGGCTTGGAAACACCATATATTTT. It is translated as CASSYSRGLGNTIYF.

The genes are TRBV9 and TRBJ1-1, with D unclear. This CDR3 has 13 amino acids. Germline V CDR1 and CDR2: SGDLS, YYNGEE. Deletions cut 3 bases from V and 4 bases from J, with 10 bases between. In DNA form, the CDR3 reads TGTGCCAGCAGCGCCGGACGGGCCACTGAAGCTTTCTTT. It translates to CASSAGRATEAFF. The full variable domain, completed using reference TRBV9 and TRBJ1-1, is DSGVTQTPKHLITATGQRVTLRCSPRSGDLSVYWYQQSLDQGLQFLIQYYNGEERAKGNILERFSAQQFPDLHSELNLSSLELGDSALYFCASSAGRATEAFFGQGTRLTVV.

The CDR3 coding sequence is TGTGCCAGCAGCGACAGGGACCCCTTTCAAGAGACCCAGTACTTC. This translates into CASSDRDPFQETQYF. The gene calls are TRBV27 and TRBJ2-5; 7 bases agree with TRBD1. The CDR3 length is 15 residues. Germline lookup yields CDR1 MNHEY and CDR2 SMNVEV (reference sequence). V lost 6 bases and J lost 2; bases outside the gene matches: 9.

The chain couples TRBV2 to TRBJ2-7, with D perhaps TRBD1 (6 bases). Trimming cost V 7 bases and J 4 bases, with 14 bases left between them. Looked up from germline, CDR1 is SNHLY and CDR2 is FYNNEI. The length of the CDR3 is 13 residues. CDR3 bases: TGTGCCAGCACCCCGGGACAACAATACGAGCAGTACTTC. It encodes CASTPGQQYEQYF.

The chain recombines TRBV19 with TRBJ2-5; 7 bases are a match to TRBD1. Trimming at V came to 4 bases and at J to 5 bases, leaving 10 bases not matched to a gene. The CDR3 is made up of 15 amino acids. Germline CDR1 reads LNHDA; CDR2 reads SQIVND (reference sequence). CDR3 bases: TGTGCCAGTAGTACCCGGACAGGCACCTCGGAGACCCAGTACTTC. Translated, it gives CASSTRTGTSETQYF.

V usage is TRBV27 and J usage is TRBJ2-7; TRBD1 matches 7 bases. V shed 6 bases and J 4 bases; nucleotides not matched to a gene: 12. Per germline, CDR1 MNHEY and CDR2 SMNVEV (reference sequence). The CDR3 sequence is 15 residues long. In DNA, the CDR3 is TGTGCCAGCAGCCCTGTCGGGACAGCCTTATACGAGCAGTACTTC. Protein sequence: CASSPVGTALYEQYF.

Worth noting for this clone: One end of the junction fails to match germline, which may point to a read error. The chain recombines TRBV4-2 with TRBJ2-1; D is unclear. The germline V gene has CDR1 LGHNA and CDR2 YNFKEQ. This CDR3 comprises 17 residues. The CDR3 DNA reads TGTGCCAGCAGCCAAGCCCTAGGCTTCCTAGGCTCGTCGGTTCGAATCTTC. Amino acids: CASSQALGFLGSSVRIF.

The rearrangement joins TRBV28 to TRBJ1-1; D is unclear. Germline-derived CDR1 and CDR2 are MDHEN and SYDVKM. Trimming pared 2 bases from V and 4 bases from J, leaving 14 bases between. The length of the CDR3 is 15 residues. In DNA, the CDR3 is TGTGCCAGCAGTTTAATTGCGTCGGTAGGCACTGAAGCTTTCTTT. Encoded protein: CASSLIASVGTEAFF.

The chain couples TRBV5-6 to TRBJ2-1; 8 bases match TRBD1. CDR3 length: 14 residues. V was pared by 3 bases and J by 8 bases, with 7 bases of the junction left unmatched. Per the germline V gene, CDR1 is SGHDT and CDR2 is YYEEEE. The CDR3 protein is CASSSDRGKDEQFF. CDR3 DNA sequence: TGTGCCAGCAGCTCCGACAGGGGAAAGGATGAGCAGTTCTTC.